This TCR beta chain appears in the sequencing data of a study of shared clonotypes between healthy human individuals. Study-level findings and limits: Naive subsets generally exceeded memory subsets in estimated richness. Rarefaction curves obtained for sorted subsets showed sequencing incomplete despite large depth.

V shed 6 bases and J 7 bases; nucleotides not matched to a gene: 6. The CDR3 spans 16 residues. Germline V gives CDR1 MRHNA, CDR2 SNTAGT. Remarks on this clone: Its antigen is unidentified.

Deep level was the assay's run setting. Several immunoSEQ plates received, in even portions, the genomic DNA of each subset. The data were produced by immunoSEQ multiplex PCR, yet TCRdb's version contains in-frame clones alone and is incomplete. The sample yields approximately 1,000,000 clones, approximately 80% seen once. This chain links TRBV6-4 with TRBJ2-1; 16 bases agree with TRBD2. The TCR comes from a man younger than 30 in good health. Some clones in this sample may be carry-over from other donors' samples. Material: memory CD4+ T cells from PBMCs. Noted subset: CD45RA-negative fraction. CDR3 amino acids: CASSGTSGRARNEQFF. In DNA form, the CDR3 reads TGTGCCAGCAGCGGGACTAGCGGGAGGGCGCGGAATGAGCAGTTCTTC.